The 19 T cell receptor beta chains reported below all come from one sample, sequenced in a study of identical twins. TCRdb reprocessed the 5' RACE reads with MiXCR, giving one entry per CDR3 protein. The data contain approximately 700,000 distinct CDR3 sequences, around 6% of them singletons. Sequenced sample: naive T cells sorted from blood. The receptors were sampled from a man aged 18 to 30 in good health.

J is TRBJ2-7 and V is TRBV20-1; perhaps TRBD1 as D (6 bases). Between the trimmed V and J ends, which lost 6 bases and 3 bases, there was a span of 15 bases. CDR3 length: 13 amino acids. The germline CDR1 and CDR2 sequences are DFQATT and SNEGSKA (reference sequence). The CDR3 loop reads CSARGQGGYEQYF. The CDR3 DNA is TGCAGTGCCAGGGGACAAGGAGGCTACGAGCAGTACTTC.

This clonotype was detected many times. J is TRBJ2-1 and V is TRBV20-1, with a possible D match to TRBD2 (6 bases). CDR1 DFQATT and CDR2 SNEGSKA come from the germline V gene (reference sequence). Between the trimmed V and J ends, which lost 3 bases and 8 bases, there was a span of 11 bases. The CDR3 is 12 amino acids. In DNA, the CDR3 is TGCAGTGCTAGCGGGAGTGGAGATGAGCAGTTCTTC. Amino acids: CSASGSGDEQFF.

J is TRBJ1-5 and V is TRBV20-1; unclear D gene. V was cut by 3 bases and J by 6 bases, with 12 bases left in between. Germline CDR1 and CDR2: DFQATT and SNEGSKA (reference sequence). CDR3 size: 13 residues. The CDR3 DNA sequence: TGCAGTGCTAGCGCGGGATTCAGTCAGCCCCAGCATTTT. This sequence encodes CSASAGFSQPQHF.

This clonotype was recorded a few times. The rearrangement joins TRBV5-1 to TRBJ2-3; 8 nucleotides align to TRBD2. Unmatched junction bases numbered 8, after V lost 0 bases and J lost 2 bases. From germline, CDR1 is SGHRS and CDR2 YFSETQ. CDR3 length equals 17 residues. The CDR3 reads CASSLGALAVHTDTQYF. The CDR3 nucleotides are TGCGCCAGCAGCTTGGGAGCACTAGCGGTCCACACAGATACGCAGTATTTT.

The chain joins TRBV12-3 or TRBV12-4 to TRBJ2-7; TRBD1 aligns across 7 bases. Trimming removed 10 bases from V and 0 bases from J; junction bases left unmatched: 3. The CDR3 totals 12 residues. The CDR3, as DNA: TGTGCCAAGGACAGGAACTCCTACGAGCAGTACTTC. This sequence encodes CAKDRNSYEQYF.

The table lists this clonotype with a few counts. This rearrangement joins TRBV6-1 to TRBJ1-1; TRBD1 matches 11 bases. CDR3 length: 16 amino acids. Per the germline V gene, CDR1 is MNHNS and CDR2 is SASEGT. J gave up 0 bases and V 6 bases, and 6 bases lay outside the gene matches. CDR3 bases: TGTGCCAGCAGCCGGGACAGGGGGATTATGAACACTGAAGCTTTCTTT. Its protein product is CASSRDRGIMNTEAFF.

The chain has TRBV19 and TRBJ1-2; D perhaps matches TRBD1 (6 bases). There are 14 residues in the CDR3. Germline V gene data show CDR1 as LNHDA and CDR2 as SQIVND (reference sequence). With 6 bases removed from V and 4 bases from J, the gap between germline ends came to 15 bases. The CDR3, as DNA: TGTGCCAGTAGGACCCCGGGGGCTGGCTATGGCTACACCTTC. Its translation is CASRTPGAGYGYTF.

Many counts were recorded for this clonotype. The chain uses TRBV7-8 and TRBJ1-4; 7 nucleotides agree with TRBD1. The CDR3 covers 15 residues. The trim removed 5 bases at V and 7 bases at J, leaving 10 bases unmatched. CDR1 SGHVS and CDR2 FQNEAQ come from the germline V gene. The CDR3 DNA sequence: TGTGCCAGCAGCGATCAGACAGGGATGGGTGAAAAACTGTTTTTT. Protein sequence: CASSDQTGMGEKLFF.

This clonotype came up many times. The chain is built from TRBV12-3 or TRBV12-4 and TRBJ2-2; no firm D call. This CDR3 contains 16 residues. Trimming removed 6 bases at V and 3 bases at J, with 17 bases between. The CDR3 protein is CASSTSQDAYTGELFF. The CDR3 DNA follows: TGTGCCAGCAGCACCAGCCAGGACGCCTACACCGGGGAGCTGTTTTTT.

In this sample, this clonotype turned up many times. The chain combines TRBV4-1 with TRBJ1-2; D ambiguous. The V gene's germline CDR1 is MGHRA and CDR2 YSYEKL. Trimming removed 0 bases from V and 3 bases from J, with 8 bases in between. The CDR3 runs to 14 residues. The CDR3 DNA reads TGCGCCAGCAGCCAAGATTTGAGTCACTATGGCTACACCTTC. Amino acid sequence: CASSQDLSHYGYTF.

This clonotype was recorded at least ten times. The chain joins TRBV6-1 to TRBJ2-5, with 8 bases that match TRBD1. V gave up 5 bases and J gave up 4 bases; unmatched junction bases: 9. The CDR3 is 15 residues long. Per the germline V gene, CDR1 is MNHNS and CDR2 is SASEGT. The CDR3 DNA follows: TGTGCCAGCAGTCCATTGACAGGGGTAACAGAGACCCAGTACTTC. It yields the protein CASSPLTGVTETQYF.

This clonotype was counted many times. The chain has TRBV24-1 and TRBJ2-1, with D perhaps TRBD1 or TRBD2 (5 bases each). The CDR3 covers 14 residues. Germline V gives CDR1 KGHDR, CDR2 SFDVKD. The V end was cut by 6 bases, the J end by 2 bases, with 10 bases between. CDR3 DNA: TGTGCCACCAGTCCGGGACCAACCTACAATGAGCAGTTCTTC. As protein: CATSPGPTYNEQFF.

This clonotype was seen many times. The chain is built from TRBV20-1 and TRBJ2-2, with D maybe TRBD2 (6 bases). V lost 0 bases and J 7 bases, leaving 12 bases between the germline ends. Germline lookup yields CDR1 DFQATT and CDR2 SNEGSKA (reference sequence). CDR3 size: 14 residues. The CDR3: CSARDGGSSGELFF. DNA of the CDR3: TGCAGTGCTAGAGATGGGGGGTCAAGCGGGGAGCTGTTTTTT.

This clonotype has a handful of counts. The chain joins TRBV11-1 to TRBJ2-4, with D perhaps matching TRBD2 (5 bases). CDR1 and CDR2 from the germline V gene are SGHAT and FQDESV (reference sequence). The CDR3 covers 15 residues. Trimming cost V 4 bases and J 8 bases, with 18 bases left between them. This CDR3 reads CASSSPGLRMDIQYF. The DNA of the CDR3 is TGTGCCAGCAGCTCCCCAGGACTGCGGATGGACATTCAGTACTTC. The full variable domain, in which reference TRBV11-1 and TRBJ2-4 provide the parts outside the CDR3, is EAEVAQSPRYKITEKSQAVAFWCDPISGHATLYWYRQILGQGPELLVQFQDESVVDDSQLPKDRFSAERLKGVDSTLKIQPAELGDSAMYLCASSSPGLRMDIQYFGAGTRLSVL.

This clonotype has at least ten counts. The CDR3 sequence is CASRLQGNTEAFF. CDR3 bases: TGTGCCAGCAGACTCCAGGGGAACACTGAAGCTTTCTTT. This chain connects TRBV12-3 or TRBV12-4 to TRBJ1-1; D is possibly TRBD1 (5 bases). Deletions cut 6 bases from V and 1 base from J, with 9 bases between. The CDR3 is made up of 13 amino acids.

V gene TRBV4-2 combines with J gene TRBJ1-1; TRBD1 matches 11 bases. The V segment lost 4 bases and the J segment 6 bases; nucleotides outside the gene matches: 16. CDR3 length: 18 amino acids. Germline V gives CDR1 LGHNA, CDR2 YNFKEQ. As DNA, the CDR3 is TGTGCCAGCAGCCTCCGGGCCGGGACAGGGGGGGATAGGGCTGAAGCTTTCTTT. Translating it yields CASSLRAGTGGDRAEAFF.

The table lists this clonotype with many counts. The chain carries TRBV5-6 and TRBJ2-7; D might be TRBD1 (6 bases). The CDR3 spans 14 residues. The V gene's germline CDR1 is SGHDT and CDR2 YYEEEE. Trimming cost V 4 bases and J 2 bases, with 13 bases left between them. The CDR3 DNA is TGTGCCAGCAGCCTATTGGGACAAACCTACGAGCAGTACTTC. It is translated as CASSLLGQTYEQYF.

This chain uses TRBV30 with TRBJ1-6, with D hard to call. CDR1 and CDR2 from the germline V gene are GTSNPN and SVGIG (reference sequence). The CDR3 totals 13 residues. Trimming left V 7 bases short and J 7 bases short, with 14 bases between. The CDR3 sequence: CAFYRVANSPLHF. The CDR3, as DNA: TGTGCCTTCTATCGGGTTGCAAATTCACCCCTCCACTTT. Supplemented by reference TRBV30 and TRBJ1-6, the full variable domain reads SQTIHQWPATLVQPVGSPLSLECTVEGTSNPNLYWYRQAAGRGLQLLFYSVGIGQISSEVPQNLSASRPQDRQFILSSKKLLLSDSGFYLCAFYRVANSPLHFGNGTRLTVT.

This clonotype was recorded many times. The CDR3 here is CSARDPPETQYF. In DNA, the CDR3 is TGCAGTGCTAGAGACCCCCCCGAGACCCAGTACTTC. The chain is built from TRBV20-1 and TRBJ2-5; D remains unclear. The CDR3 covers 12 residues. Germline CDR1 reads DFQATT; CDR2 reads SNEGSKA (reference sequence). V lost 0 bases and J lost 5, with 7 bases in between.